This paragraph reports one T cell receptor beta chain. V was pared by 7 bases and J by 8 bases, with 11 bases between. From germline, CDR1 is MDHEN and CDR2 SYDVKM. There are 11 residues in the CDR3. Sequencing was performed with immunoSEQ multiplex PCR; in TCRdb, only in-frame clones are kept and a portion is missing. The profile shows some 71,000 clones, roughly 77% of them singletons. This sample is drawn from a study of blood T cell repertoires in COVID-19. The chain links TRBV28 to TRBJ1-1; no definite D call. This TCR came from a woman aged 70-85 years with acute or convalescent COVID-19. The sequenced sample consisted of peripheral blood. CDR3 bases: TGTGCCAGCAAGAGGGCCGCCGAAGCTTTCTTT. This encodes CASKRAAEAFF.